This T cell receptor (beta chain) was sequenced during a study of OX40 agonist ivuxolimab in advanced cancers. Overall study context: While on treatment, patients had intravenous ivuxolimab at 0.01 to 10 mg/kg every 2 weeks.

Broader study findings: Some nonresponders additionally presented with little normalized T-cell clonal expansion.

About this clone: Its target is not known.

The CDR3 loop spans 15 amino acids. Per the germline V gene, CDR1 is MNHNY and CDR2 is SVGAGI (reference sequence). V gave up 3 bases and J gave up 6 bases; unmatched junction bases: 11. This table comes from immunoSEQ multiplex PCR, and its TCRdb copy is limited to in-frame clones, with some not included. The sample shows under 80,000 clones, over 90% of them seen only once. The receptor was derived from an adult with an advanced solid tumor such as melanoma, head and neck, liver or kidney cancer. The sequences come from CD4+ or CD8+ T cells sorted from blood, collected in a trial of the OX40 agonist ivuxolimab. This rearrangement joins TRBV6-6 to TRBJ2-7; TRBD1 matches at 7 bases. CDR3 sequence (DNA): TGTGCCAGCAGTTATGGGATCGGACAGGACGGCGAGCAGTACTTC. Translating it yields CASSYGIGQDGEQYF.